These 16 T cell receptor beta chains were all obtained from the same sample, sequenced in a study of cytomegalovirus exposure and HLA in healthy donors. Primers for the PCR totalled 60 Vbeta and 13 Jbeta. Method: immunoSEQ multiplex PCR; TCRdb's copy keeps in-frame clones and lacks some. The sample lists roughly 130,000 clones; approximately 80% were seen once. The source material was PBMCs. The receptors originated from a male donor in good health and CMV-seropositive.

The CDR3 DNA is TGTGCCAGCAGCTGGACTAGCGGGAGTCAAGAGCAGTACTTC. Translation: CASSWTSGSQEQYF. The rearrangement links TRBV7-9 to TRBJ2-5; 13 bases are a match to TRBD2. V was pared by 4 bases and J by 11 bases, with 7 bases of the junction left unmatched. The CDR3 is 14 residues long. CDR1 and CDR2 (germline): SEHNR, FQNEAQ (reference sequence).

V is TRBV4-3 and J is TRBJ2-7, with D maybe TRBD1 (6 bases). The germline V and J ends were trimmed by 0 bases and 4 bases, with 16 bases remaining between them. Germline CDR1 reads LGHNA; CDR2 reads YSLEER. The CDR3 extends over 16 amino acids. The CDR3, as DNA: TGCGCCAGCAGCCAAGACAGGGGCGGTTCGGGGTACGAGCAGTACTTC. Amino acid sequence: CASSQDRGGSGYEQYF.

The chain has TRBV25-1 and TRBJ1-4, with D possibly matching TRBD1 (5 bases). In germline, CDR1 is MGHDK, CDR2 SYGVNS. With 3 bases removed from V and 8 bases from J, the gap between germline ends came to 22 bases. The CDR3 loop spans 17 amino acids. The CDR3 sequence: CASSDPLGGGSEEKLFF. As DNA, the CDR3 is TGTGCCAGCAGTGACCCCCTCGGCGGGGGGTCGGAGGAAAAACTGTTTTTT.

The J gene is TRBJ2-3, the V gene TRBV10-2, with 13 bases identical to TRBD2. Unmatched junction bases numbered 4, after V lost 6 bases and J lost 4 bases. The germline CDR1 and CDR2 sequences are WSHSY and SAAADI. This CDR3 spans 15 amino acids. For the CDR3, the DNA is TGCGCCAGCAGCGTACTAGCGGGGGGGCCAGATACGCAGTATTTT. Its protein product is CASSVLAGGPDTQYF.

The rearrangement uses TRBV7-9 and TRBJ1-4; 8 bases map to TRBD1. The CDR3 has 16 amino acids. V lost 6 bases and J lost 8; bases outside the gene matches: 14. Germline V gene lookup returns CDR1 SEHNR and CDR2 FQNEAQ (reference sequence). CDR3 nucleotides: TGTGCCAGCAGGGACGGAGGCACAGGGGGAAGGGAAAAACTGTTTTTT. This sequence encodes CASRDGGTGGREKLFF. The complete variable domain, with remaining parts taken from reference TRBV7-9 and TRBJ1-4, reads DTGVSQNPRHKITKRGQNVTFRCDPISEHNRLYWYRQTLGQGPEFLTYFQNEAQLEKSRLLSDRFSAERPKGSFSTLEIQRTEQGDSAMYLCASRDGGTGGREKLFFGSGTQLSVL.

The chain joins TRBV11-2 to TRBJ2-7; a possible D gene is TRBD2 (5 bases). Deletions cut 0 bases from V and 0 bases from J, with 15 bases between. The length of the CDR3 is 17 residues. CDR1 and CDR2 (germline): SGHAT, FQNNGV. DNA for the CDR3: TGTGCCAGCAGCTTAGATGTTCCGGGATCGAGCTCCTACGAGCAGTACTTC. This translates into CASSLDVPGSSSYEQYF.

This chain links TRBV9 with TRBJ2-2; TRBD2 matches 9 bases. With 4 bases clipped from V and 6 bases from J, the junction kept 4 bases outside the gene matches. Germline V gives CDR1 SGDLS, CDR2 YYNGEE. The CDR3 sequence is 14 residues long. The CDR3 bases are TGTGCCAGCAGCACAATAGCGGGAGCCGGGGAGCTGTTTTTT. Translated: CASSTIAGAGELFF.

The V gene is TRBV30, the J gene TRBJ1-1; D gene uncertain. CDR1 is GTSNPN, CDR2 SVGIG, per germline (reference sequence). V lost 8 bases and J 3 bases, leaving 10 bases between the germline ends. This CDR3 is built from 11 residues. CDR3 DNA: TGTGCCCTAAACGAGGACACTGAAGCTTTCTTT. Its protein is CALNEDTEAFF.

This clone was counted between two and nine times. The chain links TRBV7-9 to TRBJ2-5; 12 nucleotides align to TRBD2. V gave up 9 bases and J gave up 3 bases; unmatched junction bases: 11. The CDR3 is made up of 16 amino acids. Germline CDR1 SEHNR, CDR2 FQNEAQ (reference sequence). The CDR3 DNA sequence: TGTGCCAGTATAGCCCGACTAGCGGGAGCGGAAGAGACCCAGTACTTC. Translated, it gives CASIARLAGAEETQYF.

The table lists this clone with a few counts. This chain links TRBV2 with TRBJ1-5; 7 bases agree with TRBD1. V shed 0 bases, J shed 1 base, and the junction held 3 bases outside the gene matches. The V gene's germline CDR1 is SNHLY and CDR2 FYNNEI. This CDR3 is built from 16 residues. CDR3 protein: CASSEALTGSNQPQHF. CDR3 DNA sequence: TGTGCCAGCAGTGAAGCCCTGACAGGGAGCAATCAGCCCCAGCATTTT.

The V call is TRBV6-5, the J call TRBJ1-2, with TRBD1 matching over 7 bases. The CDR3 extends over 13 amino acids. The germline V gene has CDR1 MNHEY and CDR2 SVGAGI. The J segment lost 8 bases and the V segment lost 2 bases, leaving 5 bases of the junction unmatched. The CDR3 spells CASSYGGGRGYTF. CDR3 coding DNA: TGTGCCAGCAGTTACGGAGGGGGCCGGGGCTACACCTTC.

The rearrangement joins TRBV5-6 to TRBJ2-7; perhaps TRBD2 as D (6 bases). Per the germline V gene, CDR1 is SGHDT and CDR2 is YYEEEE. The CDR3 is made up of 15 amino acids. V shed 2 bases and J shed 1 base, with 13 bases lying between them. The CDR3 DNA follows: TGTGCCAGCAGCTTTCGCGGGGTTAATTCCTACGAGCAGTACTTC. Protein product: CASSFRGVNSYEQYF.

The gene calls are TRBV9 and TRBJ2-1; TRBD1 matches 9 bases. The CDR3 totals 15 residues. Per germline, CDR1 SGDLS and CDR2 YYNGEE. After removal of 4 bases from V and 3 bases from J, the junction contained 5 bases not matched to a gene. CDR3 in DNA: TGTGCCAGCAGCCGGGGACAGGGAGTCTACAATGAGCAGTTCTTC. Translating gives CASSRGQGVYNEQFF.

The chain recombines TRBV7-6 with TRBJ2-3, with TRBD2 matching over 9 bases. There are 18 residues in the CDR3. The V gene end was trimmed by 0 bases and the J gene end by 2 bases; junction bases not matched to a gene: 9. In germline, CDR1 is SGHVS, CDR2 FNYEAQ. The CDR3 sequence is CASSLAPWRGGPTDTQYF. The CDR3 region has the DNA TGTGCCAGCAGCTTAGCGCCCTGGCGGGGGGGCCCCACAGATACGCAGTATTTT.

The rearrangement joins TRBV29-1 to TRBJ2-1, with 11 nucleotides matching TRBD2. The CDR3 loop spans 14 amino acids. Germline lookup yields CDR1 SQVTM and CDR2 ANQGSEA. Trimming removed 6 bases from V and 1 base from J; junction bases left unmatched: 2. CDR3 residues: CSVTSGSSYNEQFF. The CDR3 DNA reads TGCAGCGTAACTAGCGGGAGTTCCTACAATGAGCAGTTCTTC.

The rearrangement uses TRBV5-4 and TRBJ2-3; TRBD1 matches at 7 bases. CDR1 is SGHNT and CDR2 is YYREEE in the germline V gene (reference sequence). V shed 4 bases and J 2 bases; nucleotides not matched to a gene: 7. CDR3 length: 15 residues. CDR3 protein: CASSVGQTNTDTQYF. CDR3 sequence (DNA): TGTGCCAGCAGCGTGGGACAGACAAACACAGATACGCAGTATTTT.